The next 19 T cell receptor beta chains were all read from a single sample in a study of T cell responses to AZD1222 COVID-19 vaccine. The protocol was immunoSEQ multiplex PCR, while the TCRdb copy is restricted to in-frame clones and leaves out a portion. This table has fewer than 120,000 clones, 88% appearing once. The sample in question was peripheral blood, obtained on day 0 of AZD1222 vaccination. All receptors come from an adult in good health.

The chain is built from TRBV29-1 and TRBJ2-5, with 14 nucleotides matching TRBD2. The CDR3 has 16 amino acids. CDR1 is SQVTM, CDR2 ANQGSEA, per germline. With 6 bases clipped from V and 1 base from J, the junction kept 7 bases outside the gene matches. CDR3 coding DNA: TGCAGCGTGGGCAAGACTAGCGGGAGGGTCCAAGAGACCCAGTACTTC. As protein: CSVGKTSGRVQETQYF. Drawing the rest from reference TRBV29-1 and TRBJ2-5, the complete variable domain is SAVISQKPSRDICQRGTSLTIQCQVDSQVTMMFWYRQQPGQSLTLIATANQGSEATYESGFVIDKFPISRPNLTFSTLTVSNMSPEDSSIYLCSVGKTSGRVQETQYFGPGTRLLVL.

CDR3 residues: CASRIGENTEAFF. The CDR3 DNA reads as TGTGCCAGCAGGATCGGGGAGAACACTGAAGCTTTCTTT. The gene calls are TRBV2 and TRBJ1-1; D ambiguous. Germline loops: CDR1 SNHLY, CDR2 FYNNEI. This CDR3 has 13 residues. Trimming left V 6 bases short and J 1 base short, with 9 bases between.

V and J are TRBV6-7 and TRBJ2-3; 8 bases align to TRBD2. TRBV6-7 is annotated as an ORF whose role is uncertain. The CDR3 has 16 amino acids. V shed 8 bases and J 0 bases; nucleotides not matched to a gene: 10. CDR3 sequence reads: CASRGDLAGSTDTQYF. In nucleotides, the CDR3 is TGTGCCAGCCGGGGCGACTTAGCGGGGAGCACAGATACGCAGTATTTT.

The genes are TRBV7-6 and TRBJ1-5; 11 bases agree with TRBD1. The CDR3 runs to 16 residues. Germline CDR1 is SGHVS and CDR2 is FNYEAQ. The junction had 0 bases not matched to a gene; V was cut back by 1 base and J by 1 base. The CDR3 region is CASSLGDRGSNQPQHF. As DNA, the CDR3 is TGTGCCAGCAGCTTAGGGGACAGGGGGAGCAATCAGCCCCAGCATTTT.

The chain uses TRBV10-1 and TRBJ1-1; D gene uncertain. There are 15 residues in the CDR3. V shed 1 base and J shed 1 base, with 10 bases lying between them. CDR1 is WNHNN and CDR2 is SYGVQD in the germline V gene (reference sequence). The CDR3 nucleotides are TGCGCCAGCAGTGAGTTAGTGGGGAAGAACACTGAAGCTTTCTTT. It encodes CASSELVGKNTEAFF.

As regards this clone: Different DNA sequences within this sample yield the same CDR3. This sequence joins TRBV5-1 and TRBJ2-3; D tentatively reads TRBD1 or TRBD2 (5 bases each). The CDR3 length is 15 residues. CDR1 and CDR2 (germline): SGHRS, YFSETQ. V was pared by 0 bases and J by 0 bases, with 8 bases between. The CDR3 region is CASSLVGGSTDTQYF. The CDR3 DNA reads as TGCGCCAGCAGCTTGGTTGGGGGTAGCACAGATACGCAGTATTTT.

This clone has more than one count but fewer than ten. The rearrangement uses TRBV2 and TRBJ2-2; the D is unclear. Per germline, CDR1 SNHLY and CDR2 FYNNEI. The CDR3 contains 15 residues. V dropped 3 bases and J dropped 6 bases, with 14 bases sitting between them. The CDR3 region is CASSEDGGVPGELFF. CDR3 sequence (DNA): TGTGCCAGCAGTGAGGACGGCGGTGTTCCCGGGGAGCTGTTTTTT.

The chain links TRBV6-5 to TRBJ1-4; no clear D. CDR1 and CDR2 from the germline V gene are MNHEY and SVGAGI. This CDR3 comprises 13 residues. Trimming took 5 bases from V and 4 from J, leaving 8 bases between them. The CDR3 coding sequence is TGTGCCAGCAGTCCTGTGAGTAATGAAAAACTGTTTTTT. Residues: CASSPVSNEKLFF.

The J gene is TRBJ2-1, the V gene TRBV19, with a tentative D call TRBD2 (5 bases). The V end lost 7 bases, the J end lost 3 bases, and 13 bases lay between the germline ends. The CDR3 has 14 amino acids. Germline CDR1 reads LNHDA; CDR2 reads SQIVND (reference sequence). The CDR3 DNA is TGTGCCAGTAAGGGTCTAGCAAACTACAATGAGCAGTTCTTC. This translates into CASKGLANYNEQFF.

The V gene is TRBV4-1, the J gene TRBJ1-1; no definite D call. The germline gives CDR1 MGHRA, CDR2 YSYEKL. The CDR3 spans 14 residues. With 0 bases removed from V and 3 bases from J, the gap between germline ends came to 8 bases. CDR3 loop: CASSQDGRHTEAFF. Written as DNA, the CDR3 is TGCGCCAGCAGCCAAGATGGCCGGCACACTGAAGCTTTCTTT.

The genes are TRBV2 and TRBJ2-7, with D possibly TRBD1 on 6 matching bases. Trimming took 3 bases from V and 9 from J, leaving 15 bases between them. The CDR3 covers 13 residues. Looked up from germline, CDR1 is SNHLY and CDR2 is FYNNEI. The CDR3 DNA follows: TGTGCCAGCAGTGATACAGGGTTCAGTCGGCAGTACTTC. Protein sequence: CASSDTGFSRQYF.

The chain recombines TRBV9 with TRBJ1-1; D gene unclear. Trimming removed 5 bases from V and 4 bases from J, with 12 bases in between. The CDR3 spans 13 residues. In germline, CDR1 is SGDLS, CDR2 YYNGEE. The CDR3 nucleotides are TGTGCCAGCAGTGAAGTGGGGAGCACTGAAGCTTTCTTT. Protein product: CASSEVGSTEAFF. Combining the CDR3 with reference TRBV9 and TRBJ1-1 gives the whole variable domain DSGVTQTPKHLITATGQRVTLRCSPRSGDLSVYWYQQSLDQGLQFLIQYYNGEERAKGNILERFSAQQFPDLHSELNLSSLELGDSALYFCASSEVGSTEAFFGQGTRLTVV.

The genes are TRBV15 and TRBJ2-2; 8 nucleotides line up with TRBD2. Germline CDR1 LNHNV, CDR2 YYDKDF (reference sequence). The V gene end was trimmed by 1 base and the J gene end by 0 bases; junction bases not matched to a gene: 4. There are 17 residues in the CDR3. The CDR3 protein is CATSRGPSGSNTGELFF. CDR3 nucleotides: TGTGCCACCAGCAGAGGTCCTAGCGGGTCGAACACCGGGGAGCTGTTTTTT.

The V call is TRBV11-3, the J call TRBJ1-1; D gene ambiguous. Germline assignment: CDR1 SGHNT and CDR2 YENEEA. Trimming cost V 10 bases and J 1 base, with 4 bases left between them. The CDR3 has 10 amino acids. Here the CDR3 DNA reads TGTGCCATTCGGAACACTGAAGCTTTCTTT. This encodes CAIRNTEAFF. Full variable domain (outside the CDR3, taken from reference TRBV11-3 and TRBJ1-1): EAGVVQSPRYKIIEKKQPVAFWCNPISGHNTLYWYLQNLGQGPELLIRYENEEAVDDSQLPKDRFSAERLKGVDSTLKIQPAELGDSAVYLCAIRNTEAFFGQGTRLTVV.

The rearrangement uses TRBV30 and TRBJ2-7; no reliable D call. The germline V and J ends were trimmed by 4 bases and 5 bases, with 15 bases remaining between them. There are 13 residues in the CDR3. The germline gives CDR1 GTSNPN, CDR2 SVGIG (reference sequence). Here the CDR3 reads CAWTPPPVNEQYF. The CDR3 DNA is TGTGCCTGGACTCCTCCCCCGGTCAACGAGCAGTACTTC. Using reference TRBV30 and TRBJ2-7 for the parts outside the CDR3, the full variable domain is SQTIHQWPATLVQPVGSPLSLECTVEGTSNPNLYWYRQAAGRGLQLLFYSVGIGQISSEVPQNLSASRPQDRQFILSSKKLLLSDSGFYLCAWTPPPVNEQYFGPGTRLTVT.

The chain recombines TRBV10-3 with TRBJ1-2; possible D gene TRBD1, 6 bases. This CDR3 is 14 amino acids long. Germline loops: CDR1 ENHRY, CDR2 SYGVKD. V lost 4 bases and J lost 8, with 17 bases in between. The CDR3 DNA reads TGTGCCATCAGTGGGGCTACAGGGAGTGAAGGCTACACCTTC. Its protein is CAISGATGSEGYTF.

The rearrangement joins TRBV5-1 to TRBJ1-2, with 11 bases aligning to TRBD1. Germline CDR1 and CDR2: SGHRS and YFSETQ. Trimming at V came to 4 bases and at J to 8 bases, leaving 7 bases not matched to a gene. This CDR3 region has 14 residues. The CDR3 DNA reads as TGCGCCAGCAGCCCCGGACAGGGGGCCGAGGGCTACACCTTC. The encoded protein is CASSPGQGAEGYTF.

The rearrangement links TRBV15 to TRBJ1-1; 8 bases match TRBD1. The CDR3 contains 14 residues. Germline assignment: CDR1 LNHNV and CDR2 YYDKDF (reference sequence). V shed 1 base, J shed 8 bases, and the junction held 6 bases outside the gene matches. DNA for the CDR3: TGTGCCACCAGCAGAGCAGGACAGGGCATGGAAGCTTTCTTT. Translated, it gives CATSRAGQGMEAFF.

This chain uses TRBV24-1 with TRBJ1-5; D uncertain. Per the germline V gene, CDR1 is KGHDR and CDR2 is SFDVKD. This CDR3 has 16 amino acids. V lost 3 bases and J 6 bases, leaving 17 bases between the germline ends. CDR3 region: CATSDAYPGRGQPQHF. CDR3 bases: TGTGCCACCAGTGATGCCTACCCCGGACGCGGTCAGCCCCAGCATTTT.